Listed here are 7 T cell receptor beta chains from one sample, sequenced in a study of blood T cell repertoires in COVID-19. TCRdb's table, derived via immunoSEQ multiplex PCR, lists solely in-frame clones and lacks some. The profile covers about 400,000 clones, with around nine tenths appearing a single time and approximately 2% taken by the ten largest. The specimen sequenced was PBMCs or T cells enriched from blood (not recorded which). These receptors were taken from a woman aged 18-29 years with acute COVID-19.

This sequence joins TRBV19 and TRBJ1-5, with 8 bases aligning to TRBD1. CDR3 length equals 16 residues. J lost 4 bases, V lost 5 bases, and 10 bases had no gene match. Germline V gives CDR1 LNHDA, CDR2 SQIVND (reference sequence). CDR3 DNA sequence: TGTGCCAGTAGTTGGTTCCCTGACAGGGGAAATCAGCCCCAGCATTTT. This encodes CASSWFPDRGNQPQHF.

Of note for this clone: Distinct nucleotide sequences in the sample also encode this CDR3. V is TRBV27 and J is TRBJ2-7; 10 nucleotides align to TRBD2. CDR3 size: 14 residues. From germline, CDR1 is MNHEY and CDR2 SMNVEV (reference sequence). V lost 5 bases, J lost 0 bases, and 1 base stayed unmatched. CDR3 sequence: CASSRTSGSYEQYF. CDR3 nucleotides: TGTGCCAGCAGTCGGACTAGCGGCTCCTACGAGCAGTACTTC.

The chain is built from TRBV5-1 and TRBJ2-2, with TRBD2 matching 7 bases. Trimming at V came to 4 bases and at J to 3 bases, leaving 6 bases not matched to a gene. Germline loops: CDR1 SGHRS, CDR2 YFSETQ. This CDR3 has 15 amino acids. CDR3 sequence reads: CASSVGGSDTGELFF. DNA of the CDR3: TGCGCCAGCAGCGTCGGGGGGTCGGACACCGGGGAGCTGTTTTTT.

V usage is TRBV4-1 and J usage is TRBJ2-7; TRBD1 matches 9 bases. This CDR3 has 15 residues. Germline V gene data show CDR1 as MGHRA and CDR2 as YSYEKL. V trimming: 2 bases; J trimming: 3 bases; junction bases outside the gene matches: 5. DNA of the CDR3: TGCGCCAGCAGCCAACCGACAGGGGGGTTCTACGAGCAGTACTTC. Residues: CASSQPTGGFYEQYF.

The J gene is TRBJ2-4, the V gene TRBV11-2; 13 nucleotides agree with TRBD2. CDR3 length: 16 amino acids. CDR1 and CDR2 from the germline V gene are SGHAT and FQNNGV. The V and J ends lost 5 bases and 7 bases, in that order; junction bases with no gene match: 8. CDR3 sequence (DNA): TGTGCCAGCAGCCCTAGACTAGCGGGGGGCGGGAACATTCAGTACTTC. Encoded protein: CASSPRLAGGGNIQYF.

The chain has TRBV12-3 or TRBV12-4 and TRBJ2-5; the D gene is possibly TRBD1 (5 bases). The CDR3 totals 13 residues. V dropped 3 bases and J dropped 4 bases, with 9 bases sitting between them. Here the CDR3 DNA reads TGTGCCAGCAGTTTTCAGGGCCCAGAGACCCAGTACTTC. The encoded protein is CASSFQGPETQYF.

V and J are TRBV28 and TRBJ1-4; D unclear. The CDR3 spans 16 residues. CDR1 is MDHEN, CDR2 SYDVKM, per germline. The V and J ends lost 4 bases and 8 bases respectively, with 20 bases between them. The DNA of the CDR3 is TGTGCCAGCAGTTCCCCGCGTGGGCGGGGAAACGAAAAACTGTTTTTT. It codes for CASSSPRGRGNEKLFF.